Below are 25 T cell receptor beta chains sequenced from a single sample in a study of T-cell reconstitution after alpha-beta-depleted transplantation in children. The authors prepared the TCRbeta library with unique molecular identifiers. TCRdb re-called the PCR reads through MiXCR, storing one row per CDR3 protein. The sample carries about 690,000 distinct CDR3 sequences, roughly 17% recorded once. The sequences come from PBMCs from the stem cell graft donor, collected from the stem cell graft. These receptors came from a human donor who donated a stem cell graft to a child with acute myeloid leukemia.

The gene calls are TRBV7-3 and TRBJ2-6, with D possibly TRBD2 on 6 matching bases. The V end was cut by 5 bases, the J end by 0 bases, with 14 bases between. Germline V gene lookup returns CDR1 SGHTA and CDR2 FQGTGA. The CDR3 loop spans 17 amino acids. CDR3 loop: CASSRRGESSGANVLTF. The CDR3 DNA reads as TGTGCCAGCAGCCGGCGGGGCGAGAGCTCTGGGGCCAACGTCCTGACTTTC.

This clonotype showed up many times. The gene calls are TRBV6-1 and TRBJ2-7; 7 positions agree with TRBD1. Trimming cost V 5 bases and J 0 bases; bases outside gene matches: 7. Germline V gene lookup returns CDR1 MNHNS and CDR2 SASEGT. The CDR3 consists of 15 residues. CDR3 amino acids: CASSPADRSSYEQYF. The CDR3 nucleotides read TGTGCCAGCAGTCCCGCGGACAGGAGCTCCTACGAGCAGTACTTC.

This clonotype was picked up many times. The chain is built from TRBV7-9 and TRBJ1-6, with D uncertain. Trimming cost V 0 bases and J 11 bases, with 8 bases left between them. This CDR3 spans 13 amino acids. CDR1 is SEHNR and CDR2 is FQNEAQ in the germline V gene (reference sequence). The CDR3 nucleotides read TGTGCCAGCAGCTTAGCCCGCATCGCACCCCTCCACTTT. The encoded protein is CASSLARIAPLHF.

This clonotype was counted at least ten times. This rearrangement joins TRBV7-9 to TRBJ2-1; TRBD2 matches 11 bases. There are 15 residues in the CDR3. J lost 9 bases, V lost 5 bases, and 9 bases had no gene match. Germline V gene data show CDR1 as SEHNR and CDR2 as FQNEAQ (reference sequence). The CDR3 DNA sequence: TGTGCCAGCAGCCACACTAGCGGGGGAAGTATTGAGCAGTTCTTC. Translating gives CASSHTSGGSIEQFF.

Points on this clonotype: The junction departs from the called germline gene at one end, perhaps through a read error. This chain uses TRBV20-1 with TRBJ1-1; D perhaps matches TRBD1 (6 bases). In germline, CDR1 is DFQATT, CDR2 SNEGSKA (reference sequence). This CDR3 is built from 17 residues. In nucleotides, the CDR3 is TGCTGTGCTGCAGGGTGGGGGGGCGGAGTGGTTATAAGTGAAGCTTTCTTT. Its protein product is CCAAGWGGGVVISEAFF.

V and J are TRBV12-3 or TRBV12-4 and TRBJ2-2, with no clear D. The CDR3 loop spans 13 amino acids. The ends were cut back, 6 bases at V and 4 bases at J, with 9 bases in the middle. The CDR3 DNA follows: TGTGCCAGCAGGCCTTCGGGCACCGGGGAGCTGTTTTTT. Its translation: CASRPSGTGELFF.

The chain carries TRBV12-3 or TRBV12-4 and TRBJ2-5, with 10 nucleotides matching TRBD2. V trimming: 5 bases; J trimming: 1 base; junction bases outside the gene matches: 10. The length of the CDR3 is 17 residues. CDR3 in amino acids: CASSPTGLATIQETQYF. DNA of the CDR3: TGTGCCAGCAGTCCTACGGGACTAGCGACGATCCAAGAGACCCAGTACTTC.

The sample holds many counts of this clonotype. The chain couples TRBV25-1 to TRBJ2-6; 10 positions agree with TRBD1. CDR1 and CDR2 (germline): MGHDK, SYGVNS. This CDR3 is built from 18 residues. The V and J ends lost 7 bases and 2 bases, in that order; junction bases with no gene match: 11. In nucleotides, the CDR3 is TGTGCCAGCACGAATACCGGGACAGGGGAACCTGGGGCCAACGTCCTGACTTTC. Its protein is CASTNTGTGEPGANVLTF.

This chain links TRBV6-5 with TRBJ1-5; D is possibly TRBD1 (5 bases). This CDR3 region has 15 residues. V was trimmed by 5 bases and J by 2 bases, leaving 13 bases between them. Per germline, CDR1 MNHEY and CDR2 SVGAGI. The CDR3 DNA is TGTGCCAGCAGTATAGTCGGGGGAGGCAATCAGCCCCAGCATTTT. The encoded protein is CASSIVGGGNQPQHF.

This chain connects TRBV10-3 to TRBJ2-1, with 9 bases fitting TRBD1. The trim removed 3 bases at V and 5 bases at J, leaving 5 bases unmatched. This CDR3 spans 15 amino acids. The V gene's germline CDR1 is ENHRY and CDR2 SYGVKD. The CDR3 DNA follows: TGTGCCATCAGTGACGTGACAGGGGGAAACAATGAGCAGTTCTTC. Its protein is CAISDVTGGNNEQFF.

As to this clonotype: Given a much more abundant clone one base away, this may be a read error. The missing conserved phenylalanine or tryptophan at the end of this CDR3 makes a read error likely. The gene calls are TRBV29-1 and TRBJ2-1; 10 bases map to TRBD2. Germline V gives CDR1 SQVTM, CDR2 ANQGSEA. CDR3 length: 15 residues. The V segment lost 4 bases and the J segment 6 bases; nucleotides outside the gene matches: 9. CDR3 DNA: TGCAGCGTTGGCTGGTTGGAGCGGGGGGGCAATGAGCAGTTCCTC. Translated, it gives CSVGWLERGGNEQFL.

The V gene is TRBV7-6, the J gene TRBJ2-3, with TRBD1 matching over 7 bases. From germline, CDR1 is SGHVS and CDR2 FNYEAQ. This CDR3 contains 15 residues. The ends lost 1 base at V and 2 bases at J; junction bases unmatched: 3. For the CDR3, the DNA is TGTGCCAGCAGCTTAGGCAGGGGGAACACAGATACGCAGTATTTT. Its protein product is CASSLGRGNTDTQYF. Full variable domain (remainder filled in from reference TRBV7-6 and TRBJ2-3): GAGVSQSPRYKVTKRGQDVALRCDPISGHVSLYWYRQALGQGPEFLTYFNYEAQQDKSGLPNDRFSAERPEGSISTLTIQRTEQRDSAMYRCASSLGRGNTDTQYFGPGTRLTVL.

At least ten counts were recorded for this clonotype. This rearrangement joins TRBV4-3 to TRBJ1-1; possibly TRBD1 for D (5 bases). Germline CDR1 LGHNA, CDR2 YSLEER. With 0 bases removed from V and 5 bases from J, the gap between germline ends came to 13 bases. This CDR3 has 15 amino acids. CDR3 DNA sequence: TGCGCCAGCAGCCAAGATGGAACAGGAGGTACTGAAGCTTTCTTT. Protein sequence: CASSQDGTGGTEAFF.

The chain recombines TRBV7-8 with TRBJ2-1, with D unclear. Germline values: CDR1 SGHVS, CDR2 FQNEAQ. V lost 10 bases and J 6 bases, leaving 7 bases between the germline ends. This CDR3 comprises 10 residues. In DNA, the CDR3 is TGTGCCACTACCACCAATGAGCAGTTCTTC. It is translated as CATTTNEQFF.

This clonotype was counted ten times or more. This rearrangement joins TRBV5-1 to TRBJ2-1; D is undetermined. The germline V gene has CDR1 SGHRS and CDR2 YFSETQ. This CDR3 region has 11 residues. V shed 3 bases and J shed 6 bases, with 4 bases lying between them. The CDR3: CASSSANEQFF. The CDR3 DNA sequence: TGCGCCAGCAGCTCGGCCAATGAGCAGTTCTTC.

The chain recombines TRBV12-3 or TRBV12-4 with TRBJ2-2; the D gene is possibly TRBD1 (6 bases). The CDR3 consists of 18 residues. V was trimmed by 3 bases and J by 2 bases, leaving 19 bases between them. The CDR3 loop reads CASSFFVWGRGNTGELFF. The CDR3 coding sequence is TGTGCCAGCAGTTTTTTTGTGTGGGGCAGGGGCAACACCGGGGAGCTGTTTTTT.

With regard to this clonotype: This may be a read error: a much more frequent sequence differs by one nucleotide. The genes are TRBV5-5 and TRBJ2-1; D call uncertain. The length of the CDR3 is 12 residues. Trimming stripped 4 bases from V and 8 bases from J, with 10 bases between. CDR1 SGHKS and CDR2 YYEKEE come from the germline V gene (reference sequence). The CDR3 sequence: CASSPLLDEQFF. CDR3 sequence (DNA): TGTGCCAGCAGCCCCTTGCTCGATGAGCAGTTCTTC.

This clonotype has only a few counts. The chain carries TRBV12-3 or TRBV12-4 and TRBJ1-5; TRBD1 might be the D (5 bases). V was trimmed by 2 bases and J by 7 bases, leaving 12 bases between them. This CDR3 comprises 14 residues. The CDR3 region is CASSLIAKGQPQHF. CDR3 nucleotide sequence: TGTGCCAGCAGTTTAATCGCCAAGGGGCAGCCCCAGCATTTT.

The genes are TRBV21-1 and TRBJ1-1; the table names TRBD1, a call not compared with the DNA. TRBV21-1 counts as a pseudogene. There are 18 residues in the CDR3. The CDR3 here is CASSKDRGQGARNTEAFF. Here the CDR3 DNA reads TGTGCCAGCAGCAAAGATAGGGGACAGGGGGCGAGGAACACTGAAGCTTTCTTT.

This clonotype was observed a single time. This chain uses TRBV6-1 with TRBJ1-1; D unresolved. The ends were cut back, 0 bases at V and 1 base at J, with 3 bases in the middle. This CDR3 region has 13 residues. Germline assignment: CDR1 MNHNS and CDR2 SASEGT. The CDR3 here is CASSEAKNTEAFF. The CDR3 coding sequence is TGTGCCAGCAGTGAAGCGAAGAACACTGAAGCTTTCTTT.

The V call is TRBV28, the J call TRBJ2-3; 12 nucleotides match TRBD2. The ends lost 11 bases at V and 6 bases at J; junction bases unmatched: 18. CDR1 and CDR2 (germline): MDHEN, SYDVKM. The CDR3 runs 17 residues. This chain's CDR3 is CASDGGLAGPLADTQYF. The CDR3 nucleotides read TGTGCCTCCGACGGAGGACTAGCGGGGCCCCTGGCGGATACGCAGTATTTT.

This chain connects TRBV12-3 or TRBV12-4 to TRBJ1-4; the match to TRBD1 covers 7 bases. Trimming cost V 7 bases and J 8 bases; bases outside gene matches: 10. This CDR3 contains 14 residues. The CDR3 nucleotides are TGTGCCAGCACTACAGGGGTTAATGGAGAAAAACTGTTTTTT. This sequence encodes CASTTGVNGEKLFF.

V gene TRBV12-3 or TRBV12-4 combines with J gene TRBJ1-2; 8 positions match TRBD1. Losses at the gene ends were 4 bases for V and 7 bases for J; bases not matched to a gene: 11. The CDR3 has 15 amino acids. CDR3 in amino acids: CASSYSVAGGFGYTF. For the CDR3, the DNA is TGTGCCAGCAGTTACTCGGTGGCAGGGGGCTTTGGCTACACCTTC.

This clonotype was seen a few times. The rearrangement joins TRBV20-1 to TRBJ1-2, with TRBD1 matching 7 bases. Trimming at V came to 8 bases and at J to 1 base, leaving 7 bases not matched to a gene. The CDR3 contains 13 residues. Looked up from germline, CDR1 is DFQATT and CDR2 is SNEGSKA (reference sequence). The CDR3, as DNA: TGCAGTACCAGGGGGGCCAGTAACTATGGCTACACCTTC. Translating it yields CSTRGASNYGYTF.

On this clonotype: Its ends do not fully match the called genes, so a read error is possible. The chain recombines TRBV30 with TRBJ2-5; D remains ambiguous. CDR3 length equals 12 residues. Germline lookup yields CDR1 GTSNPN and CDR2 SVGIG (reference sequence). The CDR3 protein is CAWGSHQGTQYF. CDR3 nucleotides: TGTGCCTGGGGCAGCCATCAAGGGACCCAGTACTTC.